Shown below are 12 T cell receptor beta chains from a single sample sequenced in a study of CD8+ T cells in alopecia areata. In each case, RNA was isolated and then reverse transcribed into cDNA as the sequencing template. TCRdb's copy holds only in-frame clones and misses some; the assay was immunoSEQ multiplex PCR. The data contain 200,000 to 250,000 clones, around 65% of them singletons. Treatment meaning: oral pan-JAK inhibitor, 5-10 mg twice daily. Sample: CD4+ T cells sorted from blood, taken at week 4, from a patient treated with tofacitinib. The origin of the receptors is a human donor with alopecia areata.

CDR3 coding DNA: TGTGCCTGGAGCACGACAGGGGGTCGCAATCAGCCCCAGCATTTT. Amino acids: CAWSTTGGRNQPQHF. The V call is TRBV30, the J call TRBJ1-5; 9 positions agree with TRBD1. Germline V gene lookup returns CDR1 GTSNPN and CDR2 SVGIG (reference sequence). The CDR3 spans 15 residues. J was trimmed by 2 bases and V by 3 bases; bases with no gene match: 5.

This clone was counted a few times. The chain recombines TRBV6-5 with TRBJ1-5, with D unclear. The CDR3 runs 13 residues. Looked up from germline, CDR1 is MNHEY and CDR2 is SVGAGI. Trimming shortened V by 11 bases and J by 1 base, and 12 bases separated the two germline ends. Written as DNA, the CDR3 is TGTGCCCCCGGGAATGAGAGCAATCAGCCCCAGCATTTT. Translation gives CAPGNESNQPQHF.

V gene TRBV29-1 combines with J gene TRBJ1-5; D is perhaps TRBD1 (6 bases). The CDR3 length is 12 residues. Germline V gene lookup returns CDR1 SQVTM and CDR2 ANQGSEA. Trimming took off 7 bases at V and 4 bases at J, with 11 bases between the two ends. The CDR3 DNA sequence: TGCAGCGCCCGGGACACTAATCAGCCCCAGCATTTT. Translating gives CSARDTNQPQHF.

The chain joins TRBV30 to TRBJ1-2; D not resolved. The CDR3 is made up of 12 amino acids. Germline CDR1 reads GTSNPN; CDR2 reads SVGIG (reference sequence). The V end was cut by 0 bases, the J end by 8 bases, with 10 bases between. CDR3 amino acids: CAWSVQPAGYTF. The CDR3 bases are TGTGCCTGGAGTGTACAACCGGCGGGCTACACCTTC.

CDR3 nucleotides: TGTGCCAGCAGCTCGAGCGGGATGGGCACAGATACGCAGTATTTT. Translating gives CASSSSGMGTDTQYF. This chain connects TRBV7-2 to TRBJ2-3, with TRBD2 matching 7 bases. The CDR3 is 15 residues long. Germline V gene lookup returns CDR1 SGHTA and CDR2 FQGNSA. V shed 4 bases, J shed 1 base, and the junction held 5 bases outside the gene matches.

The chain employs TRBV4-1 and TRBJ1-1; D call uncertain. The CDR3 consists of 16 residues. Germline CDR1 reads MGHRA; CDR2 reads YSYEKL. V lost 1 base to trimming and J lost 10 bases, with 22 bases between them. In DNA form, the CDR3 reads TGCGCCAGCAGCCAAGCTGATAAGGGAAGGCCATTAGGAGCTTTCTTT. Encoded protein: CASSQADKGRPLGAFF.

With respect to this clone: The sample carries other DNA sequences with the same CDR3. The chain employs TRBV7-9 and TRBJ1-1; no clear D gene. Trimming took off 1 base at V and 0 bases at J, with 6 bases between the two ends. Germline-derived CDR1 and CDR2 are SEHNR and FQNEAQ (reference sequence). The CDR3 contains 14 residues. The CDR3 protein is CASSLGRMNTEAFF. The CDR3, as DNA: TGTGCCAGCAGCTTAGGCAGGATGAACACTGAAGCTTTCTTT. Full variable domain (rest looked up from reference TRBV7-9 and TRBJ1-1): DTGVSQNPRHKITKRGQNVTFRCDPISEHNRLYWYRQTLGQGPEFLTYFQNEAQLEKSRLLSDRFSAERPKGSFSTLEIQRTEQGDSAMYLCASSLGRMNTEAFFGQGTRLTVV.

V gene TRBV25-1 combines with J gene TRBJ1-2, with 9 positions matching TRBD1. V gave up 4 bases and J gave up 5 bases; unmatched junction bases: 11. The CDR3 is 16 residues long. Germline CDR1 MGHDK, CDR2 SYGVNS. Here the CDR3 reads CASSAVQGAPGYGYTF. CDR3 in DNA: TGTGCCAGCAGTGCAGTACAGGGGGCACCCGGGTATGGCTACACCTTC.

The chain couples TRBV20-1 to TRBJ1-6; D unclear. CDR1 is DFQATT and CDR2 is SNEGSKA in the germline V gene (reference sequence). The CDR3 has 11 residues. V was clipped by 5 bases and J by 9 bases, with 8 bases between them. CDR3 in amino acids: CSALSGSPLHF. In DNA form, the CDR3 reads TGCAGTGCTCTAAGCGGTTCACCCCTCCACTTT.

V is TRBV6-5 and J is TRBJ2-5; D is unclear. V dropped 6 bases and J dropped 2 bases, with 7 bases sitting between them. Germline V gene data show CDR1 as MNHEY and CDR2 as SVGAGI. The CDR3 length is 12 residues. The CDR3 DNA reads TGTGCCAGCAGCCGACTGCAAGAGACCCAGTACTTC. This translates into CASSRLQETQYF.

The gene calls are TRBV7-2 and TRBJ2-3; D possibly corresponds to TRBD2 (6 bases). The V and J ends lost 1 base and 1 base respectively, with 12 bases between them. The CDR3 length is 16 residues. Germline V gene sequence: CDR1 SGHTA, CDR2 FQGNSA. CDR3 nucleotide sequence: TGTGCCAGCAGCTTAGTAGGCGGGGCTGGCACAGATACGCAGTATTTT. The encoded protein is CASSLVGGAGTDTQYF.

The table lists this clone with a few counts. The rearrangement uses TRBV11-3 and TRBJ2-2; D is uncertain. The CDR3 sequence is 12 residues long. V lost 0 bases to trimming and J lost 6 bases, with 2 bases between them. Germline lookup yields CDR1 SGHNT and CDR2 YENEEA. In DNA, the CDR3 is TGTGCCAGCAGCTTAGAGCCCGGGGAGCTGTTTTTT. Translation: CASSLEPGELFF.